The TCR beta chain under discussion was sequenced for a study of CD8 T cells in ankylosing spondylitis listed by TCRdb under 2017. With respect to the entire study: The study set out to find disease-linked TCR variants by profiling T cell receptor beta repertoires in ankylosing spondylitis patients and healthy donors. Peripheral blood was sampled, and synovial fluid was additionally collected from ankylosing spondylitis patients. The full study cohort was made up of approximately 24 ankylosing spondylitis patients and 108 healthy donors. Overall study outcomes, separate from this receptor: Some motif variants had previously been reported in the synovial fluid and blood of reactive arthritis patients, which suggests shared mechanisms of disease initiation. The disease-linked clones showed a CD8+ phenotype and occurred at relatively low frequencies in peripheral blood. The disease-linked clones were reported to be significantly enriched in matched synovial fluid samples from ankylosing spondylitis patients. A TCR beta motif made up of eight or nine highly homologous amino acid variants appeared to be characteristic of blood from ankylosing spondylitis patients.

The sequencing machine was an Illumina HiSeq 2500. Quantitative 5'-RACE with molecular barcodes was used to prepare TCR beta libraries. The paper's data handling went like this. To identify disease-linked TCR variants, a new computational method was used, one built on a probabilistic model of VDJ rearrangement. Using fastp at Q25 and MiXCR, TCRdb reprocessed the public reads and kept productive beta chains. Duplicate CDR3 protein sequences are folded into a single record with the most common DNA and genes. TCRdb's processing, not the authors', yielded these V and J calls. The sample table lists 150,000 to 200,000 distinct CDR3 sequences, about an eighth of them with a count of one. The ten largest make up 9.5% to 11% of the sample. The CDR3 contains 16 residues, cysteine and phenylalanine counted. The read is trimmed to its CDR3 DNA, 48 bases read in frame from base 1. The junction carries 16 bases between V and J, which are trimmed by 1 base and 6 bases respectively. The germline V gene yields LGHNA for CDR1 and YNFKEQ for CDR2.

This clonotype was observed a few times. What this receptor recognizes is not known. One base away there is no much larger clone; base qualities are not given. Recombination joined TRBV4-2 with TRBJ2-1, with a tentative D gene TRBD2 over 6 matching bases. The sequencing sample was made of blood, either unsorted or a sorted T cell fraction (not recorded which). This sequence originates from a female donor with ankylosing spondylitis or in good health (not recorded which). The DNA is TGTGCCAGCAGCCAAGCGGACCCGGCCGGGGGCAATGAGCAGTTCTTC. The encoded protein is CASSQADPAGGNEQFF.